The 13 T cell receptor beta chains in this list originate from one sample, sequenced in a study of beta chain features in type 1 diabetes. The isolated RNA, all of it, was reverse transcribed, so expressed TCRB transcripts were what got sequenced. TCRdb keeps only in-frame clones here, not all; method: immunoSEQ multiplex PCR. Among about 320,000 clones, about 15% were seen once, and the ten largest hold roughly 7%. Sequenced sample: central memory CD4+ T cells from blood. All receptors come from a man aged 30 to 39 in good health.

This chain links TRBV23-1 with TRBJ2-2; no clear D gene. Being an ORF, TRBV23-1 has a function that is uncertain. Trimming shortened V by 6 bases and J by 4 bases, and 27 bases separated the two germline ends. This CDR3 has 19 amino acids. This chain's CDR3 is CASSQVMVGYSDLTGELFF. The CDR3 coding sequence is TGCGCCAGCAGCCAAGTAATGGTGGGATACTCGGATCTCACCGGGGAGCTGTTTTTT.

This clone occurred a few times. The rearrangement joins TRBV5-1 to TRBJ2-3; D is unclear. Trimming cost V 0 bases and J 0 bases, with 14 bases left between them. Germline CDR1 reads SGHRS; CDR2 reads YFSETQ. CDR3 length equals 17 residues. The CDR3 region is CASSLGTLGTSTDTQYF. The CDR3 DNA reads TGCGCCAGCAGCTTGGGGACCCTAGGTACTAGCACAGATACGCAGTATTTT.

The chain combines TRBV23-1 with TRBJ2-1; 9 bases line up with TRBD1. TRBV23-1 is given ORF status, its function remaining uncertain. V lost 2 bases and J lost 1; bases outside the gene matches: 3. The CDR3 totals 16 residues. DNA of the CDR3: TGCGCCAGCAGTCAAAAGACAGGGGGGTCCTACAATGAGCAGTTCTTC. Encoded protein: CASSQKTGGSYNEQFF.

This clone was counted at least ten times. The gene calls are TRBV6-6 and TRBJ2-2, with a weak D call TRBD2 (6 bases). Germline-derived CDR1 and CDR2 are MNHNY and SVGAGI (reference sequence). Trimming pared 7 bases from V and 7 bases from J, leaving 16 bases between. The CDR3 contains 14 residues. CDR3 in DNA: TGTGCCAGCAAAGACTCCGGGGGACTCGGGGAGCTGTTTTTT. This gives the protein CASKDSGGLGELFF.

This clone showed up just a few times. The chain combines TRBV7-3 with TRBJ2-7, with 8 bases that match TRBD2. Trimming at V came to 2 bases and at J to 2 bases, leaving 14 bases not matched to a gene. The CDR3 has 18 amino acids. CDR1 and CDR2 (germline): SGHTA, FQGTGA. This CDR3 is CASSLEASGFSNTYEQYF. The CDR3, as DNA: TGTGCCAGCAGCTTAGAGGCTAGCGGGTTTTCAAATACCTACGAGCAGTACTTC.

This clone showed up just a few times. Other DNA sequences of this sample code for an identical CDR3. The chain is built from TRBV27 and TRBJ1-5, with D possibly being TRBD1 (5 bases). The CDR3 length is 15 residues. CDR1 MNHEY and CDR2 SMNVEV come from the germline V gene (reference sequence). Trimming stripped 2 bases from V and 2 bases from J, with 10 bases between. For the CDR3, the DNA is TGTGCCAGCAGTTTAGAGGGGAATGGCAATCAGCCCCAGCATTTT. It specifies CASSLEGNGNQPQHF.

The gene calls are TRBV10-3 and TRBJ2-3; 11 bases map to TRBD2. The trim removed 9 bases at V and 1 base at J, leaving 6 bases unmatched. The V gene's germline CDR1 is ENHRY and CDR2 SYGVKD. The CDR3 runs to 15 residues. The chain's CDR3 is CAITSGSRGTDTQYF. The CDR3 DNA is TGTGCCATAACTAGCGGGAGTCGGGGCACAGATACGCAGTATTTT.

In DNA, the CDR3 is TGTGCCAGCAAGTGGCGGGGGGGTGAGCAGTTCTTC. As protein: CASKWRGGEQFF. J is TRBJ2-1 and V is TRBV6-5; the match to TRBD2 covers 9 bases. The CDR3 extends over 12 amino acids. Germline V gene sequence: CDR1 MNHEY, CDR2 SVGAGI. Unmatched junction bases numbered 4, after V lost 7 bases and J lost 9 bases.

This clone was counted a few times. The genes are TRBV27 and TRBJ1-6; D may be TRBD1 (5 bases). CDR3 length: 13 amino acids. Trimming cost V 6 bases and J 10 bases, with 13 bases left between them. Germline loops: CDR1 MNHEY, CDR2 SMNVEV (reference sequence). The CDR3 is CASRAGLGSPLHF. Written as DNA, the CDR3 is TGTGCCAGCAGAGCAGGGTTAGGGTCACCCCTCCACTTT.

This clone has more than one count but fewer than ten. The chain uses TRBV4-1 and TRBJ1-3; D is ambiguous. In germline, CDR1 is MGHRA, CDR2 YSYEKL. With 0 bases removed from V and 0 bases from J, the gap between germline ends came to 6 bases. This CDR3 comprises 15 residues. CDR3 DNA: TGCGCCAGCAGCCAAGAGGGAAACTCTGGAAACACCATATATTTT. This gives the protein CASSQEGNSGNTIYF.

This clone has only a few counts. The chain is built from TRBV7-2 and TRBJ1-5; D gene unclear. V was clipped by 1 base and J by 4 bases, with 11 bases between them. Germline CDR1 SGHTA, CDR2 FQGNSA. The CDR3 covers 15 residues. CDR3 nucleotide sequence: TGTGCCAGCAGCTTAGGAGGACGGCCAAATCAGCCCCAGCATTTT. This translates into CASSLGGRPNQPQHF.

The gene calls are TRBV10-3 and TRBJ2-4, with TRBD1 identical over 7 bases. Looked up from germline, CDR1 is ENHRY and CDR2 is SYGVKD. After removal of 2 bases from V and 0 bases from J, the junction contained 25 bases not matched to a gene. This CDR3 is built from 23 residues. CDR3 nucleotides: TGTGCCATCAGTGAGGGCTTCCGCAAACCGGGACAGAACCTCGGGATAGCCAAAAACATTCAGTACTTC. This encodes CAISEGFRKPGQNLGIAKNIQYF.

This clone was seen only a few times. The same CDR3 also results from other DNA sequences found in this sample. The chain joins TRBV18 to TRBJ2-4, with D possibly TRBD1 on 5 matching bases. This CDR3 spans 17 amino acids. Per the germline V gene, CDR1 is KGHSH and CDR2 is LQKENI. The V end was cut by 0 bases, the J end by 2 bases, with 14 bases between. For the CDR3, the DNA is TGTGCCAGCTCACCACCGTCAAGGGGTTTGACCAAAAACATTCAGTACTTC. This sequence encodes CASSPPSRGLTKNIQYF.